This T cell receptor beta chain was recovered during a study of T cell changes during pregnancy in multiple sclerosis. CDR1 and CDR2 from the germline V gene are LNHDA and SQIVND (reference sequence). The CDR3 length is 14 residues. V lost 7 bases and J 2 bases, leaving 12 bases between the germline ends. Sequenced by immunoSEQ multiplex PCR; TCRdb stores in-frame clones only, minus some. The profile shows about 70,000 clones, about 94% of them singletons. The TCR sequence derives from a female donor with multiple sclerosis, enrolled in a pregnancy study. This chain uses TRBV19 with TRBJ1-5, with D tentatively TRBD1 (6 bases). Material: peripheral blood, obtained in the third trimester of pregnancy. The CDR3 reads CASKAGAGNQPQHF. CDR3 nucleotides: TGTGCCAGTAAGGCAGGGGCGGGCAATCAGCCCCAGCATTTT. Using reference TRBV19 and TRBJ1-5 for the parts outside the CDR3, the full variable domain is DGGITQSPKYLFRKEGQNVTLSCEQNLNHDAMYWYRQDPGQGLRLIYYSQIVNDFQKGDIAEGYSVSREKKESFPLTVTSAQKNPTAFYLCASKAGAGNQPQHFGDGTRLSIL.